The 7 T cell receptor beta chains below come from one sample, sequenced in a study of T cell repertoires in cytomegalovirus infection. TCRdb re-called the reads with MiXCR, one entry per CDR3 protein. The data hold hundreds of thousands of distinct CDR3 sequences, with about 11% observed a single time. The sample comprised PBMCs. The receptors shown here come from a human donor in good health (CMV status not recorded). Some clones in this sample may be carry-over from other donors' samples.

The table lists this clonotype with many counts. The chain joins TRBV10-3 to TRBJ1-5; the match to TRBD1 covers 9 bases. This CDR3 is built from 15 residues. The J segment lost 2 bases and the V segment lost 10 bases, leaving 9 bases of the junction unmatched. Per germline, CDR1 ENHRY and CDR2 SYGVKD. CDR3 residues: CATGTGRSGNQPQHF. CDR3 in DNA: TGTGCCACCGGGACAGGGCGTTCCGGCAATCAGCCCCAGCATTTT.

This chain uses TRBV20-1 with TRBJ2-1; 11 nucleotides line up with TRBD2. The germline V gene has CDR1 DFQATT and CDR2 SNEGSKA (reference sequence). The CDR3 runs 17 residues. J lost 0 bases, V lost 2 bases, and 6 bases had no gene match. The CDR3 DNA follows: TGCAGTGCTAGACCATGGACTAGCGGGTTCTCCTACAATGAGCAGTTCTTC. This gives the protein CSARPWTSGFSYNEQFF.

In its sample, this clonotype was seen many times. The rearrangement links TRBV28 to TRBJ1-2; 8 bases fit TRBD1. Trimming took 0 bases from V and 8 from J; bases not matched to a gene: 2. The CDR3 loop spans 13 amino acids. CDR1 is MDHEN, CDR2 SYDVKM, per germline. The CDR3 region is CASSLWTGDGYTF. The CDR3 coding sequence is TGTGCCAGCAGTTTATGGACAGGGGACGGCTACACCTTC.

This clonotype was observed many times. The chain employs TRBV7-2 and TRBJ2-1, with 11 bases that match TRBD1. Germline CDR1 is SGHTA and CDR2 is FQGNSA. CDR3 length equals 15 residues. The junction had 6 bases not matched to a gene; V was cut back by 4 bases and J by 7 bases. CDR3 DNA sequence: TGTGCCAGCAGCTCCGGGACAGGGGGGACGAATGAGCAGTTCTTC. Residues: CASSSGTGGTNEQFF.

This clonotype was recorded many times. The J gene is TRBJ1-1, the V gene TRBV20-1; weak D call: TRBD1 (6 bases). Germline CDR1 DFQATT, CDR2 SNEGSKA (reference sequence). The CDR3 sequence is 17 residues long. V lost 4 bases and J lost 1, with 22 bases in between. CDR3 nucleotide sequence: TGCAGTGCTATACAGGGAGGGGGGGGTGTATGGAACACTGAAGCTTTCTTT. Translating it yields CSAIQGGGGVWNTEAFF.

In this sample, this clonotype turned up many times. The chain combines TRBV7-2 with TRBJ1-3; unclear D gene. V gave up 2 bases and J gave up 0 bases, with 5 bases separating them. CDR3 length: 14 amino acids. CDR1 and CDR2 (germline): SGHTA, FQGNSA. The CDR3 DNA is TGTGCCAGCAGCTTAACGACCTCTGGAAACACCATATATTTT. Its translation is CASSLTTSGNTIYF.

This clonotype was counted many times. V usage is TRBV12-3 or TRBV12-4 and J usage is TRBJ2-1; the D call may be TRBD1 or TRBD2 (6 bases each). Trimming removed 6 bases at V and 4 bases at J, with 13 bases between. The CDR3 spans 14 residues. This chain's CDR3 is CASSSGGGYNEQFF. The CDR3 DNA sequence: TGTGCCAGCAGCTCCGGGGGCGGATACAATGAGCAGTTCTTC.